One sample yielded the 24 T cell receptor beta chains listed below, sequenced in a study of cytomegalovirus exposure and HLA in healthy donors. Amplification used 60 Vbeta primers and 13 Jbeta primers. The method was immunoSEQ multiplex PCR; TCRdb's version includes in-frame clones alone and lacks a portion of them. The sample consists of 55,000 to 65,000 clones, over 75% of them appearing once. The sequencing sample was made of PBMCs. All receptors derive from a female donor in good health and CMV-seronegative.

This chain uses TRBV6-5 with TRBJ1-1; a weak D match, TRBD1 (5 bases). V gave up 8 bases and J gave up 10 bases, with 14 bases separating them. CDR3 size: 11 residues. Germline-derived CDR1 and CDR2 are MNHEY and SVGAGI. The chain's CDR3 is CASGKGNGAFF. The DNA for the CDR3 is TGTGCCAGCGGCAAGGGGAATGGAGCTTTCTTT.

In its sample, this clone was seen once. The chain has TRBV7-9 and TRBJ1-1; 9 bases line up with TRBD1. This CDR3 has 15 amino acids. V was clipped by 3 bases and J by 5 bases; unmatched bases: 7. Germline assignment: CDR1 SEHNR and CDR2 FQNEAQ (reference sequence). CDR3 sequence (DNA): TGTGCCAGCAGCTTCCACAGGGGGCGGAGAACTGAAGCTTTCTTT. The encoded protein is CASSFHRGRRTEAFF.

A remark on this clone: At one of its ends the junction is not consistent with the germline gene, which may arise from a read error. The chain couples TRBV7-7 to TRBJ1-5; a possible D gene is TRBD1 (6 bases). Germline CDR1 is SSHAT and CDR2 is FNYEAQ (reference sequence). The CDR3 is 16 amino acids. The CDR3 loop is CASSPQGARYNQPQHF. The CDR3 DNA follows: TGTGCTAGCAGCCCACAGGGCGCGCGGTACAATCAGCCCCAGCATTTT.

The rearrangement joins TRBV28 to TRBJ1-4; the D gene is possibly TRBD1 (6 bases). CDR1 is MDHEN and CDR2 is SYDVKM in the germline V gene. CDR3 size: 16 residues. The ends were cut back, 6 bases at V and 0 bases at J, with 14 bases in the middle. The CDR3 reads CASSGQTLATNEKLFF. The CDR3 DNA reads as TGTGCCAGCAGCGGACAGACGTTGGCAACTAATGAAAAACTGTTTTTT. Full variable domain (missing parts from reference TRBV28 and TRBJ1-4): DVKVTQSSRYLVKRTGEKVFLECVQDMDHENMFWYRQDPGLGLRLIYFSYDVKMKEKGDIPEGYSVSREKKERFSLILESASTNQTSMYLCASSGQTLATNEKLFFGSGTQLSVL.

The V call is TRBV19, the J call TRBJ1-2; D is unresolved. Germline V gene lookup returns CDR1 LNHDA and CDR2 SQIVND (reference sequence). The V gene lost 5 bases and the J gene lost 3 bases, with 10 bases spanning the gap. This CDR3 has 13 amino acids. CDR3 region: CASSSVADYGYTF. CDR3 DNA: TGTGCCAGTAGTTCGGTAGCTGACTATGGCTACACCTTC.

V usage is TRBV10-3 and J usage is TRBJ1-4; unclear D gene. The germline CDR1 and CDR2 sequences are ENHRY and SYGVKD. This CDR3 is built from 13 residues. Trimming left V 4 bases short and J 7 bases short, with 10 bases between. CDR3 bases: TGTGCCATCAGTGGGACTCAGAGTGAAAAACTGTTTTTT. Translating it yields CAISGTQSEKLFF.

The DNA for the CDR3 is TGTGCCAGCAGTTATTTCTCCTCTTTAGCGGGAGGGCCGACGGACGGGGAGCTGTTTTTT. It codes for CASSYFSSLAGGPTDGELFF. The chain carries TRBV28 and TRBJ2-2, with TRBD2 matching over 11 bases. J was trimmed by 7 bases and V by 4 bases; bases with no gene match: 20. The CDR3 contains 20 residues. The germline CDR1 and CDR2 sequences are MDHEN and SYDVKM.

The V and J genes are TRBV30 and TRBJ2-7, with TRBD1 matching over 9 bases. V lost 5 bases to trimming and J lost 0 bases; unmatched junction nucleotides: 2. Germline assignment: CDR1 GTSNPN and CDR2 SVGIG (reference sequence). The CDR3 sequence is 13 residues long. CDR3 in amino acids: CAWDRGYSYEQYF. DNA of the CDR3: TGTGCCTGGGACAGGGGGTACTCCTACGAGCAGTACTTC.

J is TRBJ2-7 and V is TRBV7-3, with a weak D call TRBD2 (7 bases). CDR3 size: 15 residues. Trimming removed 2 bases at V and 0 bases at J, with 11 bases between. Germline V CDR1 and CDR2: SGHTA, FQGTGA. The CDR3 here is CASSLGGALSYEQYF. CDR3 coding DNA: TGTGCCAGCAGCTTAGGGGGGGCCCTCTCCTACGAGCAGTACTTC.

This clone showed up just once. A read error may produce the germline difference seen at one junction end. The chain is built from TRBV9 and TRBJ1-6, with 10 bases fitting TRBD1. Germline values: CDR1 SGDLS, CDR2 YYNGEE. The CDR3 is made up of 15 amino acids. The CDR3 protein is CANSVADRGNSPLHF. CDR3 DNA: TGTGCCAACAGCGTAGCGGACAGGGGGAATTCACCCCTCCACTTT.

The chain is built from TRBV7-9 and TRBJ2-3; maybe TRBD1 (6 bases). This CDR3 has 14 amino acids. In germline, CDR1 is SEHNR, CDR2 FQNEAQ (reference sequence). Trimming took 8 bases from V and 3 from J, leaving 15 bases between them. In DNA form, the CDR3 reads TGTGCCAGCCGCCCCTCCGGGACAACAGATACGCAGTATTTT. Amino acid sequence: CASRPSGTTDTQYF.

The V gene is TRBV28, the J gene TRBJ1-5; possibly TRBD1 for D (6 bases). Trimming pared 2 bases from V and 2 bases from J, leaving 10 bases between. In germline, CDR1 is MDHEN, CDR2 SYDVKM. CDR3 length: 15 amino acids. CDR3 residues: CASSLAGARNQPQHF. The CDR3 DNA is TGTGCCAGCAGTTTAGCGGGGGCCCGCAATCAGCCCCAGCATTTT. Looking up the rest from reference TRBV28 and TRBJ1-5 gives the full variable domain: DVKVTQSSRYLVKRTGEKVFLECVQDMDHENMFWYRQDPGLGLRLIYFSYDVKMKEKGDIPEGYSVSREKKERFSLILESASTNQTSMYLCASSLAGARNQPQHFGDGTRLSIL.

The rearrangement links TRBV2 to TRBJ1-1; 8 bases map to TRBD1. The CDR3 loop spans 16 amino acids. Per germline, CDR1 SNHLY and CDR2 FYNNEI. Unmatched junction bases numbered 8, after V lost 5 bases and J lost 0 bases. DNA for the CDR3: TGTGCCAGCAGTAAGGGACAGGTACTAATGAACACTGAAGCTTTCTTT. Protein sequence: CASSKGQVLMNTEAFF.

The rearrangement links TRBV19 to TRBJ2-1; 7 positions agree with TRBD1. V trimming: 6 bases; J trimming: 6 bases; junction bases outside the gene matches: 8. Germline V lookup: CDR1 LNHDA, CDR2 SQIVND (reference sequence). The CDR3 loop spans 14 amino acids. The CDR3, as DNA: TGTGCCAGTAGACACAGGGGCCTAGGCAATGAGCAGTTCTTC. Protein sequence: CASRHRGLGNEQFF.

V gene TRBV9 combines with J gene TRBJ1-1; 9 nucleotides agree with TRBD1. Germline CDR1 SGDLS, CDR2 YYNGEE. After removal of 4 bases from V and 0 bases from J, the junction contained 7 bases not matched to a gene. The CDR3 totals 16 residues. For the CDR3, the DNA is TGTGCCAGCAGCCGGGGACAGGGATTAATGAACACTGAAGCTTTCTTT. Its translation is CASSRGQGLMNTEAFF.

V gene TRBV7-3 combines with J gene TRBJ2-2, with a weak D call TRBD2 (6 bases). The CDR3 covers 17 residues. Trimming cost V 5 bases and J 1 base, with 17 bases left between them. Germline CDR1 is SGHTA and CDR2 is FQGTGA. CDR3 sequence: CASSPWGDQLNTGELFF. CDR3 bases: TGTGCCAGCAGCCCCTGGGGGGACCAGCTGAACACCGGGGAGCTGTTTTTT.

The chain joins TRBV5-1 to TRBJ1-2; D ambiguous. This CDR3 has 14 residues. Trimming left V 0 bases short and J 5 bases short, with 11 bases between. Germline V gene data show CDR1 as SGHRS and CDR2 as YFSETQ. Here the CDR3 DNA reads TGCGCCAGCAGCTTGGATTTTGGGCAGTATGGCTACACCTTC. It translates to CASSLDFGQYGYTF.

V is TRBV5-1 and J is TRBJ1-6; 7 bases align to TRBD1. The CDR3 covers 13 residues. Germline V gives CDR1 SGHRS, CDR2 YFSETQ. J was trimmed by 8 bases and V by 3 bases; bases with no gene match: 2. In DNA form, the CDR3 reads TGCGCCAGCAGCTCAACAGGGGATTCACCCCTCCACTTT. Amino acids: CASSSTGDSPLHF. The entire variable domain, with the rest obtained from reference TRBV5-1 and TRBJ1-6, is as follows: KAGVTQTPRYLIKTRGQQVTLSCSPISGHRSVSWYQQTPGQGLQFLFEYFSETQRNKGNFPGRFSGRQFSNSRSEMNVSTLELGDSALYLCASSSTGDSPLHFGNGTRLTVT.

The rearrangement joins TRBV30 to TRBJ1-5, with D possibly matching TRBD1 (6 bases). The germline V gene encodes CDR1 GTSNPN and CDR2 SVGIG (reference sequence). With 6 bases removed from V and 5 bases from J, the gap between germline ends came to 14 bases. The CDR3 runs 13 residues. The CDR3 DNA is TGTGCCTGCCAGTCGGGGGGCGATCAGCCCCAGCATTTT. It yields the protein CACQSGGDQPQHF.

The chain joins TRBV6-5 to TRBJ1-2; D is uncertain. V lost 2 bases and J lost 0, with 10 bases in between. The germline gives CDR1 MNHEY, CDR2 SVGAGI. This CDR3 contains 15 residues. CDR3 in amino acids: CASSYGSFSNYGYTF. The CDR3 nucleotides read TGTGCCAGCAGTTACGGTAGTTTCTCTAACTATGGCTACACCTTC.

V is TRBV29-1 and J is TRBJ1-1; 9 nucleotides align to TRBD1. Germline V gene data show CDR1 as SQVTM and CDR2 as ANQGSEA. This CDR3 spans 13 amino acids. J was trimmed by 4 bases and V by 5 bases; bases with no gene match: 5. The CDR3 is CSVYQTGGTEAFF. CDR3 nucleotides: TGCAGCGTTTACCAGACAGGGGGCACTGAAGCTTTCTTT.

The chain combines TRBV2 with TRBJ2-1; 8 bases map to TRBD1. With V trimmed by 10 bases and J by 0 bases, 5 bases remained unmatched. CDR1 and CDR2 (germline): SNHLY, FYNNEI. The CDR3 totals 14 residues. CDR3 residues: CAILQGVSYNEQFF. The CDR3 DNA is TGTGCCATTCTACAGGGGGTCTCCTACAATGAGCAGTTCTTC.

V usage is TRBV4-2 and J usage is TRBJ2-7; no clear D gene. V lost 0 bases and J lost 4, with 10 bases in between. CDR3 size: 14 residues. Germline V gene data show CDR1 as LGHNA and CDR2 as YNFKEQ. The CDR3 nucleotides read TGTGCCAGCAGCCAAGATCGCCAGTTTTACGAGCAGTACTTC. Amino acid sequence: CASSQDRQFYEQYF.

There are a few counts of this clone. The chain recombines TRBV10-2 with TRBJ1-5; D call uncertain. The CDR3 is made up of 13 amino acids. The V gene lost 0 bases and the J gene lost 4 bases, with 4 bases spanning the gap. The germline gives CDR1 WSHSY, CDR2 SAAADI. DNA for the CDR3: TGCGCCAGCAGTGAGTCTTATAATCAGCCCCAGCATTTT. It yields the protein CASSESYNQPQHF.